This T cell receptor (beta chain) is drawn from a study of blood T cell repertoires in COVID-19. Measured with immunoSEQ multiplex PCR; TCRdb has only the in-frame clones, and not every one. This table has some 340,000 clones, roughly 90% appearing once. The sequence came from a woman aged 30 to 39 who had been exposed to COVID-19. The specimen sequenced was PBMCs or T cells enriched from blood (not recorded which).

DNA of the CDR3: TGTGCCAGCAGTCCCACGCGGGGGGCGGGGAAAGCGAAAGGCGGGGAGCTGTTTTTT. Protein product: CASSPTRGAGKAKGGELFF. The chain has TRBV3-1 (or the pseudogene TRBV3-2) and TRBJ2-2; TRBD2 aligns across 8 bases. The V gene's germline CDR1 is LGHDT and CDR2 YNNKEL (reference sequence). V lost 6 bases to trimming and J lost 7 bases; unmatched junction nucleotides: 22. The CDR3 covers 19 residues.